This TCR beta chain was identified during a study of T cell changes during pregnancy in multiple sclerosis. The CDR3 loop spans 17 amino acids. Germline values: CDR1 SGHTA, CDR2 FQGNSA. V was cut by 4 bases and J by 7 bases, with 26 bases left in between. The assay was immunoSEQ multiplex PCR, and TCRdb's table has in-frame clones only and misses some. The table records tens of thousands of clones, around 88% of them present only once. This sample comprised CD4+ T cells from peripheral blood mononuclear cells, obtained in the first trimester of pregnancy. The clonotype originates from a female donor in good health, enrolled as a control in a pregnancy study. This chain joins TRBV7-2 and TRBJ2-7; D is possibly TRBD2 (7 bases). CDR3 DNA sequence: TGTGCCAGCAGCTCCCGAGGGGGGGGGCCCCTCCGAGGTGAGCAGTACTTC. Residues: CASSSRGGGPLRGEQYF.